The subject of this entry is one T cell receptor (beta chain). As yet, its antigen is unknown. Patients having uncontrolled infection, another autoimmune disease, pregnancy or lactation were not included. The investigators amplified TCR beta CDR3 regions from RNA transcripts. With the HTBI primer set, the TCR CDR3 went through a first round of RT-PCR. TCRdb used MiXCR to reprocess the multiplex PCR reads, holding one entry per CDR3 protein. The table lists 650,000 to 800,000 distinct CDR3 sequences, 40% to 55% of them singletons. The data derive from a study of T cells in Graves' hyperthyroidism and ophthalmopathy. Study-level findings and limits: Most thyroid clonotypes expanded above 0.001 appeared in blood too.

This TCR was recovered from an adult man with Graves' disease, either hyperthyroidism or ophthalmopathy (not recorded which). The sample taken for sequencing was peripheral blood or thyroid tissue (not recorded which).

CDR3 DNA: TGCAGCGTTCAAGGGGCAGGGATGGCTGAAGCTTTCTTT. Protein: CSVQGAGMAEAFF. This chain connects TRBV29-1 to TRBJ1-1; D possibly corresponds to TRBD1 (5 bases). In germline, CDR1 is SQVTM, CDR2 ANQGSEA. This CDR3 has 13 residues. Trimming took off 5 bases at V and 6 bases at J, with 16 bases between the two ends.